The 3 T cell receptor beta chains in this list originate from one sample, sequenced in a study of technical replicates of blood from a handful of donors (TCRdb year 2017). The protocol used for the library was the immunoSEQ multiplex PCR assay. The table was pulled from immuneACCESS by TCRdb, which kept in-frame rearrangements only. Such tables lose some clones; where checked, under half of the loss comes from unresolved V genes, and the rest has no known cause. The sample records 65,000 to 80,000 clones, 95% to 98% of which are singletons. About 0.34% of the sample comes from the top ten. Sequencing input: T cells isolated from PBMCs. These receptors were taken from a human donor in good health.

The chain employs TRBV7-9 and TRBJ2-7, with D possibly being TRBD1 (6 bases). Germline assignment: CDR1 SEHNR and CDR2 FQNEAQ (reference sequence). V gave up 1 base and J gave up 5 bases, with 12 bases separating them. The CDR3 totals 14 residues. The CDR3 coding sequence is TGTGCCAGCAGCTTAGGCCGGGACACGCACGAGCAGTACTTC. It codes for CASSLGRDTHEQYF.

The rearrangement joins TRBV4-1 to TRBJ2-7; no clear D gene. Trimming took off 3 bases at V and 3 bases at J, with 3 bases between the two ends. This CDR3 has 11 residues. CDR1 is MGHRA, CDR2 YSYEKL, per germline. Here the CDR3 reads CASSHGYEQYF. The CDR3 coding sequence is TGCGCCAGCAGCCACGGCTACGAGCAGTACTTC.

The gene calls are TRBV19 and TRBJ2-7, with TRBD2 matching over 7 bases. The CDR3 extends over 15 amino acids. The ends lost 5 bases at V and 3 bases at J; junction bases unmatched: 10. The V gene's germline CDR1 is LNHDA and CDR2 SQIVND (reference sequence). The chain's CDR3 is CASSSPGAGDYEQYF. The CDR3 DNA follows: TGTGCCAGTAGTTCCCCCGGGGCGGGGGACTACGAGCAGTACTTC.